The rows below give T cell receptor beta chains drawn from one sample of a study of cytomegalovirus exposure and HLA in healthy donors. Using immunoSEQ multiplex PCR, the repertoire was profiled, and TCRdb retains in-frame clones only, with some absent. The sample holds more than 80,000 clones; 78% are singletons and the top ten take 4.1%. Sequencing used PBMCs. These receptors originate from a woman between 40 and 50 years old in good health and CMV-seropositive. The conserved cysteine and the conserved F or W are not part of the CDR3 here. A D gene is named only where the DNA matches it firmly.

j_call: TRBJ2-1; v_call: TRBV29-1; d_call: TRBD2; cdr3_aa: SVEARLAGGGEQF
j_call: TRBJ1-5; v_call: TRBV28; d_call: .; cdr3_aa: ASSLGQHSNQPQH
j_call: TRBJ2-7; v_call: TRBV5-1; d_call: TRBD2; cdr3_aa: ASSLTSGSSYEQY
j_call: TRBJ1-5; v_call: TRBV30; d_call: .; cdr3_aa: AWSYGGRLNQPQH
j_call: TRBJ1-1; v_call: TRBV27; d_call: .; cdr3_aa: ASSLSSSPPEAF
j_call: TRBJ2-5; v_call: TRBV7-9; d_call: TRBD1; cdr3_aa: ASSRGQGETQY
j_call: TRBJ2-2; v_call: TRBV4-1; d_call: .; cdr3_aa: ASSQDSGPGGELF
j_call: TRBJ1-1; v_call: TRBV7-9; d_call: .; cdr3_aa: ASSLVSGGNTEAF
j_call: TRBJ1-4; v_call: TRBV2; d_call: .; cdr3_aa: ASSPSGFGNEKLF
j_call: TRBJ2-2; v_call: TRBV30; d_call: TRBD2; cdr3_aa: AWSGGLALNTGELF
j_call: TRBJ2-4; v_call: TRBV5-6; d_call: TRBD1; cdr3_aa: ASSRKGGNIQY
j_call: TRBJ2-1; v_call: TRBV6-1; d_call: .; cdr3_aa: ASSEQTDYNEQF
j_call: TRBJ1-1; v_call: TRBV28; d_call: TRBD1; cdr3_aa: ASSIGDRENTEAF
j_call: TRBJ2-5; v_call: TRBV20-1; d_call: .; cdr3_aa: SAGGLETQY
j_call: TRBJ2-7; v_call: TRBV27; d_call: TRBD1; cdr3_aa: ASSPLDRTYEQY
j_call: TRBJ2-7; v_call: TRBV9; d_call: .; cdr3_aa: ASSVGLGTYEQY
j_call: TRBJ2-6; v_call: TRBV5-1; d_call: TRBD1; cdr3_aa: ASSPRDRESSGANVLT
j_call: TRBJ2-5; v_call: TRBV29-1; d_call: .; cdr3_aa: SVSFGTSVRETQY
j_call: TRBJ1-2; v_call: TRBV7-8; d_call: .; cdr3_aa: ASSLSTGSYGYT
j_call: TRBJ2-3; v_call: TRBV28; d_call: .; cdr3_aa: ASSTTTDTQY
j_call: TRBJ2-2; v_call: TRBV9; d_call: .; cdr3_aa: ASSVRGGNTGELF